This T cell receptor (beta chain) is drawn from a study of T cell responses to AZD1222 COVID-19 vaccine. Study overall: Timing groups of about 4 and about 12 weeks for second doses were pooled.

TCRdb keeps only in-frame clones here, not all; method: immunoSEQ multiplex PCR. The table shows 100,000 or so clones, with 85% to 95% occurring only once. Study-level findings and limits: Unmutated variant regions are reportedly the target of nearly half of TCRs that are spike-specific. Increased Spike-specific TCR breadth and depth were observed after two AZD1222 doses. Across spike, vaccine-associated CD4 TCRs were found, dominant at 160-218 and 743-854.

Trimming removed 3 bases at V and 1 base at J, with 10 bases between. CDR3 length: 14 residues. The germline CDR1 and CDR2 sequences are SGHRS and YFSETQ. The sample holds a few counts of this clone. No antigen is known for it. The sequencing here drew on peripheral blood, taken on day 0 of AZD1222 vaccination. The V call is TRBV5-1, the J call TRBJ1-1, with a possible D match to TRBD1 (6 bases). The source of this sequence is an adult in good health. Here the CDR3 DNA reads TGCGCCAGCAGCTCTAGCAGGGGGAACACTGAAGCTTTCTTT. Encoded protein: CASSSSRGNTEAFF.